These 31 T cell receptor beta chains were all obtained from the same sample, sequenced in a study of T cell responses to AZD1222 COVID-19 vaccine. Assay: immunoSEQ multiplex PCR; the TCRdb copy retains only in-frame clones and omits some. The sample carries roughly 96,000 clones, roughly 90% recorded once. The sample here was peripheral blood, taken 28 days after the second AZD1222 dose. These receptors were collected from an adult who received the AZD1222 COVID-19 vaccine.

The chain carries TRBV7-2 and TRBJ2-1; 7 bases align to TRBD2. Germline-derived CDR1 and CDR2 are SGHTA and FQGNSA. The CDR3 length is 16 residues. Trimming cost V 1 base and J 3 bases; bases outside gene matches: 6. CDR3 sequence (DNA): TGTGCCAGCAGCTTAGGTGGTAGCGGGCGCTACAATGAGCAGTTCTTC. Translated, it gives CASSLGGSGRYNEQFF.

This chain links TRBV9 with TRBJ2-1; tentative D call: TRBD2 (5 bases). Germline-derived CDR1 and CDR2 are SGDLS and YYNGEE. The CDR3 is 15 amino acids. Trimming pared 2 bases from V and 4 bases from J, leaving 13 bases between. The DNA of the CDR3 is TGTGCCAGCAGCGTTACCGGGATCGTGTACAATGAGCAGTTCTTC. It translates to CASSVTGIVYNEQFF. Combining the CDR3 with reference TRBV9 and TRBJ2-1 gives the whole variable domain DSGVTQTPKHLITATGQRVTLRCSPRSGDLSVYWYQQSLDQGLQFLIQYYNGEERAKGNILERFSAQQFPDLHSELNLSSLELGDSALYFCASSVTGIVYNEQFFGPGTRLTVL.

The rearrangement links TRBV2 to TRBJ2-7, with unresolved D. The ends were cut back, 0 bases at V and 3 bases at J, with 9 bases in the middle. Germline V CDR1 and CDR2: SNHLY, FYNNEI. The CDR3 has 14 residues. The CDR3 loop reads CASSEATGFYEQYF. The CDR3 DNA reads TGTGCCAGCAGTGAAGCAACCGGGTTCTACGAGCAGTACTTC.

This clone was seen once. The gene calls are TRBV24-1 and TRBJ2-1, with a weak D call TRBD1 (6 bases). This CDR3 has 12 residues. The germline gives CDR1 KGHDR, CDR2 SFDVKD. V lost 6 bases to trimming and J lost 7 bases, with 9 bases between them. CDR3 sequence: CATSRGQNEQFF. Written as DNA, the CDR3 is TGTGCCACCAGTCGGGGACAAAATGAGCAGTTCTTC.

This chain uses TRBV2 with TRBJ1-2; D perhaps matches TRBD1 (5 bases). The CDR3 length is 13 residues. V lost 5 bases, J lost 2 bases, and 9 bases lay in between. CDR1 is SNHLY and CDR2 is FYNNEI in the germline V gene. CDR3 DNA sequence: TGTGCCAGCAGTACCGACAGCAACTATGGCTACACCTTC. Translated, it gives CASSTDSNYGYTF.

This chain connects TRBV5-6 to TRBJ1-2; a possible D gene is TRBD1 (5 bases). This CDR3 has 13 residues. The germline V gene encodes CDR1 SGHDT and CDR2 YYEEEE. V shed 6 bases and J shed 1 base, with 10 bases lying between them. CDR3 bases: TGTGCCAGCACCCGGAGGGGTAACTATGGCTACACCTTC. Its translation is CASTRRGNYGYTF.

The chain couples TRBV10-1 to TRBJ2-3; no clear D. The CDR3 consists of 16 residues. The germline V and J ends were trimmed by 1 base and 0 bases, with 11 bases remaining between them. The germline V gene has CDR1 WNHNN and CDR2 SYGVQD (reference sequence). The CDR3 reads CASSEFGRSSTDTQYF. The CDR3 nucleotides are TGCGCCAGCAGTGAGTTTGGGCGGAGTAGCACAGATACGCAGTATTTT.

The chain recombines TRBV7-2 with TRBJ2-1; TRBD2 is a possible D gene (6 bases). The CDR3 is made up of 16 amino acids. Trimming shortened V by 5 bases and J by 0 bases, and 14 bases separated the two germline ends. Germline V gene sequence: CDR1 SGHTA, CDR2 FQGNSA. The CDR3 DNA sequence: TGTGCCAGCAGCCGCGGCGGGGCTAGCTCCTACAATGAGCAGTTCTTC. This encodes CASSRGGASSYNEQFF. Based on the CDR3 plus reference TRBV7-2 and TRBJ2-1, the full variable domain is GAGVSQSPSNKVTEKGKDVELRCDPISGHTALYWYRQSLGQGLEFLIYFQGNSAPDKSGLPSDRFSAERTGGSVSTLTIQRTQQEDSAVYLCASSRGGASSYNEQFFGPGTRLTVL.

The chain combines TRBV10-1 with TRBJ1-5; D not certain. Germline lookup yields CDR1 WNHNN and CDR2 SYGVQD (reference sequence). The V end lost 3 bases, the J end lost 6 bases, and 12 bases lay between the germline ends. The length of the CDR3 is 14 residues. The CDR3 is CASSDNEEGQPQHF. CDR3 nucleotides: TGCGCCAGCAGTGATAATGAAGAGGGTCAGCCCCAGCATTTT.

V is TRBV15 and J is TRBJ2-7; D may match TRBD1 or TRBD2 (6 bases each). Per germline, CDR1 LNHNV and CDR2 YYDKDF (reference sequence). The V and J ends lost 0 bases and 0 bases respectively, with 15 bases between them. This CDR3 comprises 17 residues. For the CDR3, the DNA is TGTGCCACCAGCAGAGATGGGAGGCGGACAGTCTCCTACGAGCAGTACTTC. Protein sequence: CATSRDGRRTVSYEQYF.

The rearrangement uses TRBV4-2 and TRBJ2-7, with TRBD1 matching 7 bases. Germline V gene lookup returns CDR1 LGHNA and CDR2 YNFKEQ. V was clipped by 1 base and J by 3 bases; unmatched bases: 6. The CDR3 contains 15 residues. Here the CDR3 DNA reads TGTGCCAGCAGCCAAGTGTGGCAGGGGGTCTACGAGCAGTACTTC. This sequence encodes CASSQVWQGVYEQYF.

The chain uses TRBV2 and TRBJ2-7; the match to TRBD1 covers 11 bases. The CDR3 covers 15 residues. V dropped 7 bases and J dropped 3; count of bases not matched to a gene: 8. Germline CDR1 SNHLY, CDR2 FYNNEI. Written as DNA, the CDR3 is TGTGCCAGCATGGGGACGGGGACAGGGGGCTACGAGCAGTACTTC. It specifies CASMGTGTGGYEQYF.

The rearrangement joins TRBV6-5 to TRBJ1-6; 9 bases are a match to TRBD1. The CDR3 is made up of 16 amino acids. The V segment lost 0 bases and the J segment 10 bases; nucleotides outside the gene matches: 7. Germline V gene lookup returns CDR1 MNHEY and CDR2 SVGAGI. The CDR3 bases are TGTGCCAGCAGTTACTCCTACGGGACAGGGAGATCACCCCTCCACTTT. The encoded protein is CASSYSYGTGRSPLHF.

The V call is TRBV30, the J call TRBJ1-1; D uncertain. There are 15 residues in the CDR3. The ends were cut back, 3 bases at V and 3 bases at J, with 17 bases in the middle. Germline assignment: CDR1 GTSNPN and CDR2 SVGIG (reference sequence). CDR3 amino acids: CAWRMSGTWDTEAFF. The CDR3, as DNA: TGTGCCTGGAGAATGTCCGGCACTTGGGACACTGAAGCTTTCTTT.

The chain links TRBV6-2 or TRBV6-3 to TRBJ1-2, with 12 bases matching TRBD1. There are 17 residues in the CDR3. The V gene end was trimmed by 2 bases and the J gene end by 6 bases; junction bases not matched to a gene: 10. Germline loops: CDR1 MNHEY, CDR2 SVGEGT. The CDR3, as DNA: TGTGCCAGCAGTTACGCGCTGTTTGGGACAGGGGGCAATGGCTACACCTTC. It encodes CASSYALFGTGGNGYTF.

This clone was observed a few times. The rearrangement links TRBV19 to TRBJ1-1, with a possible D match to TRBD1 (6 bases). CDR3 length: 14 amino acids. Trimming stripped 10 bases from V and 2 bases from J, with 17 bases between. The germline V gene has CDR1 LNHDA and CDR2 SQIVND (reference sequence). CDR3: CATSGGRGNTEAFF. CDR3 DNA sequence: TGTGCCACCTCGGGAGGCAGGGGAAACACTGAAGCTTTCTTT. The variable domain in full, with the rest retrieved from reference TRBV19 and TRBJ1-1, is DGGITQSPKYLFRKEGQNVTLSCEQNLNHDAMYWYRQDPGQGLRLIYYSQIVNDFQKGDIAEGYSVSREKKESFPLTVTSAQKNPTAFYLCATSGGRGNTEAFFGQGTRLTVV.

This clone has only one observation. The gene calls are TRBV6-1 and TRBJ1-6; a possible D gene is TRBD1 (5 bases). The CDR3 extends over 18 amino acids. CDR1 and CDR2 from the germline V gene are MNHNS and SASEGT. Trimming stripped 0 bases from V and 0 bases from J, with 12 bases between. This chain's CDR3 is CASSEAPWGSSYNSPLHF. Written as DNA, the CDR3 is TGTGCCAGCAGTGAAGCGCCATGGGGGAGCTCCTATAATTCACCCCTCCACTTT.

V gene TRBV20-1 combines with J gene TRBJ1-3; D gene uncertain. V gave up 5 bases and J gave up 2 bases, with 4 bases separating them. CDR1 is DFQATT, CDR2 SNEGSKA, per germline (reference sequence). The CDR3 extends over 11 amino acids. The CDR3 loop reads CSADTGNTIYF. CDR3 in DNA: TGCAGTGCTGACACTGGAAACACCATATATTTT.

V gene TRBV9 combines with J gene TRBJ1-2; weak D call: TRBD1 (5 bases). CDR3 length equals 13 residues. Trimming took 3 bases from V and 5 from J, leaving 11 bases between them. The V gene's germline CDR1 is SGDLS and CDR2 YYNGEE. The CDR3 here is CASSAQVKYGYTF. As DNA, the CDR3 is TGTGCCAGCAGCGCACAGGTGAAATATGGCTACACCTTC.

CDR3 nucleotides: TGTGCCAGCAGTTTGAACACCGGGGAGCTGTTTTTT. It codes for CASSLNTGELFF. The chain employs TRBV28 and TRBJ2-2; D not resolved. This CDR3 comprises 12 residues. Trimming stripped 3 bases from V and 1 base from J, with 0 bases between. Germline CDR1 and CDR2: MDHEN and SYDVKM. The whole variable domain, remainder taken from reference TRBV28 and TRBJ2-2, is DVKVTQSSRYLVKRTGEKVFLECVQDMDHENMFWYRQDPGLGLRLIYFSYDVKMKEKGDIPEGYSVSREKKERFSLILESASTNQTSMYLCASSLNTGELFFGEGSRLTVL.

Only a few counts were recorded for this clone. The chain links TRBV4-1 to TRBJ2-7; D is uncertain. Germline V CDR1 and CDR2: MGHRA, YSYEKL. This CDR3 is built from 14 residues. V was cut by 1 base and J by 3 bases, with 10 bases left in between. The CDR3 bases are TGCGCCAGCAGCCAAGCCCTTAAGGGCTACGAGCAGTACTTC. Protein product: CASSQALKGYEQYF.

The chain recombines TRBV27 with TRBJ2-5, with TRBD1 matching 12 bases. This CDR3 contains 17 residues. After removal of 4 bases from V and 4 bases from J, the junction contained 10 bases not matched to a gene. Germline assignment: CDR1 MNHEY and CDR2 SMNVEV (reference sequence). The CDR3 DNA reads as TGTGCCAGCAGTTATGGGACAGGGGGCAATTTAGGAGAGACCCAGTACTTC. Residues: CASSYGTGGNLGETQYF.

V usage is TRBV4-3 and J usage is TRBJ1-2; D unresolved. The V and J ends lost 4 bases and 8 bases respectively, with 14 bases between them. Germline loops: CDR1 LGHNA, CDR2 YSLEER. The CDR3 contains 13 residues. CDR3 in amino acids: CASSLSPGDGYTF. The CDR3 nucleotides read TGCGCCAGCAGCCTGTCGCCCGGAGACGGCTACACCTTC.

The CDR3 nucleotides are TGTGCCACCAGCAGAGCGGGGACAGGGGTCTACGAGCAGTACTTC. This gives the protein CATSRAGTGVYEQYF. The gene calls are TRBV15 and TRBJ2-7, with TRBD1 identical over 10 bases. Per the germline V gene, CDR1 is LNHNV and CDR2 is YYDKDF (reference sequence). Trimming at V came to 1 base and at J to 3 bases, leaving 3 bases not matched to a gene. CDR3 size: 15 residues.

The genes are TRBV6-1 and TRBJ2-7, with D unclear. Germline V lookup: CDR1 MNHNS, CDR2 SASEGT. V lost 0 bases to trimming and J lost 6 bases, with 9 bases between them. The length of the CDR3 is 13 residues. The CDR3 bases are TGTGCCAGCAGTGAAGCTTACACGGGCGAGCAGTACTTC. Translation: CASSEAYTGEQYF.

The chain couples TRBV5-1 to TRBJ2-7, with a possible D match to TRBD1 (6 bases). CDR1 is SGHRS, CDR2 YFSETQ, per germline. Trimming stripped 0 bases from V and 2 bases from J, with 9 bases between. The CDR3 totals 14 residues. CDR3 DNA: TGCGCCAGCAGCTTGGAACAGGGCCCCTACGAGCAGTACTTC. Its translation: CASSLEQGPYEQYF.

V gene TRBV4-2 combines with J gene TRBJ1-1; 10 bases agree with TRBD1. The junction had 7 bases not matched to a gene; V was cut back by 4 bases and J by 5 bases. The CDR3 sequence is 15 residues long. Germline V gene lookup returns CDR1 LGHNA and CDR2 YNFKEQ. CDR3 bases: TGTGCCAGCAGCCTGGGGACAGGGGATCGAACTGAAGCTTTCTTT. This translates into CASSLGTGDRTEAFF.

V and J are TRBV5-8 and TRBJ1-5; D might be TRBD1 (6 bases). CDR3 length: 15 residues. Trimming took 4 bases from V and 3 from J, leaving 14 bases between them. Looked up from germline, CDR1 is SGHTS and CDR2 is YDEGEE. The CDR3 DNA is TGTGCCAGCAGCCGCAGCGACAGGTTCAATCAGCCCCAGCATTTT. Translated, it gives CASSRSDRFNQPQHF.

The V gene is TRBV6-5, the J gene TRBJ1-1; no clear D. The CDR3 covers 14 residues. Germline V CDR1 and CDR2: MNHEY, SVGAGI. Deletions cut 2 bases from V and 2 bases from J, with 9 bases between. CDR3 region: CASSYQRINTEAFF. The CDR3 coding sequence is TGTGCCAGCAGTTACCAAAGAATTAACACTGAAGCTTTCTTT.

The chain couples TRBV19 to TRBJ1-1; D is unclear. The ends were cut back, 0 bases at V and 8 bases at J, with 10 bases in the middle. The CDR3 extends over 13 amino acids. Germline V gene sequence: CDR1 LNHDA, CDR2 SQIVND (reference sequence). DNA for the CDR3: TGTGCCAGTAGTATAGACCGGGGAGGAGAAGCTTTCTTT. Its translation: CASSIDRGGEAFF.

The V call is TRBV6-5, the J call TRBJ1-2; no clear D gene. This CDR3 has 14 residues. Trimming cost V 5 bases and J 4 bases, with 14 bases left between them. Germline CDR1 and CDR2: MNHEY and SVGAGI. The CDR3 spells CASSNRRRAYGYTF. Here the CDR3 DNA reads TGTGCCAGCAGTAACCGACGGAGGGCCTATGGCTACACCTTC.